These 13 T cell receptor beta chains were sequenced from one sample in a study of blood T cell repertoires in COVID-19. The repertoire was sequenced with immunoSEQ multiplex PCR; TCRdb's copy has only in-frame clones and lacks some. The sample records about 370,000 clones, approximately 92% being singletons. The material sequenced was PBMCs or T cells enriched from blood (not recorded which). The receptors were sampled from a man aged 18 to 29 who had recovered from COVID-19.

This chain connects TRBV15 to TRBJ2-1; a possible D gene is TRBD2 (6 bases). Germline CDR1 and CDR2: LNHNV and YYDKDF (reference sequence). The CDR3 runs 17 residues. Deletions cut 4 bases from V and 4 bases from J, with 20 bases between. The CDR3, as DNA: TGTGCCACCAGCACCGAGACGGGAGCATCCTATTACAATGAGCAGTTCTTC. It encodes CATSTETGASYYNEQFF.

The chain recombines TRBV7-9 with TRBJ1-1; D uncertain. V was pared by 2 bases and J by 0 bases, with 4 bases between. Germline loops: CDR1 SEHNR, CDR2 FQNEAQ (reference sequence). This CDR3 spans 13 amino acids. As DNA, the CDR3 is TGTGCCAGCAGCTTACCTATGAACACTGAAGCTTTCTTT. Amino acids: CASSLPMNTEAFF.

The chain uses TRBV6-9 and TRBJ2-7; TRBD1 agrees at 8 bases. J was trimmed by 0 bases and V by 7 bases; bases with no gene match: 2. Germline CDR1 MNHGY, CDR2 SVAAGI. The CDR3 totals 13 residues. The CDR3 DNA follows: TGTGCCAGCAAGGACAGGGACTCCTACGAGCAGTACTTC. Protein product: CASKDRDSYEQYF.

The chain uses TRBV29-1 and TRBJ1-1; D remains ambiguous. V was clipped by 6 bases and J by 1 base, with 9 bases between them. The CDR3 is made up of 12 amino acids. Germline lookup yields CDR1 SQVTM and CDR2 ANQGSEA. The CDR3 reads CSVKWPNTEAFF. As DNA, the CDR3 is TGCAGCGTCAAATGGCCGAACACTGAAGCTTTCTTT.

The chain has TRBV11-3 and TRBJ2-3; D is perhaps TRBD1 (6 bases). The ends were cut back, 7 bases at V and 0 bases at J, with 8 bases in the middle. Looked up from germline, CDR1 is SGHNT and CDR2 is YENEEA. The CDR3 totals 13 residues. The CDR3: CASTTGSTDTQYF. The CDR3, as DNA: TGTGCCAGCACGACAGGCAGCACAGATACGCAGTATTTT. The full variable domain, in which reference TRBV11-3 and TRBJ2-3 provide the parts outside the CDR3, is EAGVVQSPRYKIIEKKQPVAFWCNPISGHNTLYWYLQNLGQGPELLIRYENEEAVDDSQLPKDRFSAERLKGVDSTLKIQPAELGDSAVYLCASTTGSTDTQYFGPGTRLTVL.

The chain has TRBV13 and TRBJ2-7, with a weak D call TRBD1 (6 bases). V lost 5 bases to trimming and J lost 3 bases, with 14 bases between them. The CDR3 is 14 amino acids. In germline, CDR1 is PRHDT, CDR2 FYEKMQ (reference sequence). This CDR3 reads CASSLGHTRYEQYF. CDR3 sequence (DNA): TGTGCCAGCAGCCTGGGACATACCCGCTACGAGCAGTACTTC.

CDR3 DNA sequence: TGTGCCACTTCCCCGGACAGGGGGGGTGGCTACACCTTC. The encoded protein is CATSPDRGGGYTF. J is TRBJ1-2 and V is TRBV19, with 10 positions matching TRBD1. Looked up from germline, CDR1 is LNHDA and CDR2 is SQIVND (reference sequence). The CDR3 is 13 residues long. The junction had 9 bases not matched to a gene; V was cut back by 10 bases and J by 7 bases.

The rearrangement joins TRBV2 to TRBJ1-2, with D maybe TRBD1 (5 bases). Germline-derived CDR1 and CDR2 are SNHLY and FYNNEI. V lost 4 bases and J lost 3, with 12 bases in between. This CDR3 is 14 amino acids long. The CDR3 region is CASSAQGIDYGYTF. CDR3 nucleotides: TGTGCCAGCAGTGCTCAGGGTATCGACTATGGCTACACCTTC.

The chain has TRBV21-1 and TRBJ2-2; the table assigns TRBD2, which was not confirmed against the DNA. TRBV21-1 is given as a pseudogene. This CDR3 comprises 16 residues. The CDR3: CASSPRLRLRGGELFF. Here the CDR3 DNA reads TGTGCCAGCAGCCCTCGTCTGAGGTTACGGGGCGGGGAGCTGTTTTTT.

The genes are TRBV19 and TRBJ1-2; tentatively, D is TRBD1 (6 bases). Germline CDR1 and CDR2: LNHDA and SQIVND (reference sequence). Trimming removed 5 bases from V and 6 bases from J, with 16 bases in between. This CDR3 contains 14 residues. The CDR3 spells CASSLLVRGNGYTF. The CDR3 DNA is TGTGCCAGTAGTTTACTCGTCAGGGGTAATGGCTACACCTTC.

This sequence joins TRBV9 and TRBJ2-3, with D possibly being TRBD2 (5 bases). The CDR3 extends over 17 amino acids. Germline CDR1 and CDR2: SGDLS and YYNGEE. Trimming cost V 3 bases and J 2 bases, with 19 bases left between them. The chain's CDR3 is CASSATSPLTNTDTQYF. CDR3 nucleotides: TGTGCCAGCAGCGCCACTAGTCCCCTCACCAACACAGATACGCAGTATTTT.

The gene calls are TRBV7-3 and TRBJ2-2; 7 bases map to TRBD1. The CDR3 covers 14 residues. CDR1 and CDR2 from the germline V gene are SGHTA and FQGTGA. V shed 4 bases and J 4 bases; nucleotides not matched to a gene: 3. CDR3 nucleotides: TGTGCCAGCAGCTCGGGACAGAGCACCGGGGAGCTGTTTTTT. It translates to CASSSGQSTGELFF.

This chain uses TRBV19 with TRBJ2-2, with 7 bases lining up with TRBD1. J lost 2 bases, V lost 7 bases, and 1 base had no gene match. This CDR3 region has 13 residues. Per the germline V gene, CDR1 is LNHDA and CDR2 is SQIVND (reference sequence). The CDR3 here is CASKGGNTGELFF. CDR3 bases: TGTGCCAGTAAAGGGGGCAACACCGGGGAGCTGTTTTTT.